The 12 T cell receptor beta chains reported below all come from one sample, sequenced in a study of cytomegalovirus exposure and HLA in healthy donors. PCR used 60 Vbeta primers and 13 Jbeta primers. The data were produced by immunoSEQ multiplex PCR, yet TCRdb's version contains in-frame clones alone and is incomplete. This sample yields roughly 120,000 clones, of which 65% to 80% are seen a single time; 25% to 35% belongs to the top ten. Sequencing was carried out using PBMCs. These TCRs come from a man aged 60-69 years in good health and CMV-seropositive.

The rearrangement uses TRBV2 and TRBJ1-4; D is ambiguous. Trimming shortened V by 8 bases and J by 5 bases, and 15 bases separated the two germline ends. Per the germline V gene, CDR1 is SNHLY and CDR2 is FYNNEI. The CDR3 contains 14 residues. The CDR3 here is CASRRTLLNEKLFF. The CDR3 coding sequence is TGTGCCAGCCGGAGGACGCTGCTAAATGAAAAACTGTTTTTT.

This chain joins TRBV4-1 and TRBJ1-1, with 8 positions matching TRBD1. Germline trimming cut 1 base from V and 3 bases from J; bases unmatched to any gene: 10. The V gene's germline CDR1 is MGHRA and CDR2 YSYEKL. The CDR3 has 17 amino acids. The CDR3 is CASSQGRRTGQYTEAFF. CDR3 DNA: TGCGCCAGCAGCCAAGGCCGGAGGACAGGGCAATACACTGAAGCTTTCTTT.

The chain carries TRBV10-3 and TRBJ1-2, with 8 bases fitting TRBD1. The CDR3 totals 14 residues. Per the germline V gene, CDR1 is ENHRY and CDR2 is SYGVKD. The CDR3 DNA reads TGTGTCACCAGTCGGCAGGGGGCCATCTATGGCTACACCTTC. It encodes CVTSRQGAIYGYTF.

The rearrangement joins TRBV2 to TRBJ1-2, with 7 bases matching TRBD1. J was trimmed by 5 bases and V by 7 bases; bases with no gene match: 10. The CDR3 is 14 amino acids. The germline gives CDR1 SNHLY, CDR2 FYNNEI. The DNA for the CDR3 is TGTGCCAGCAACCCTGGACAGGTGGGTTATGGCTACACCTTC. Its translation: CASNPGQVGYGYTF.

This chain connects TRBV28 to TRBJ2-3; 8 bases are a match to TRBD2. The germline V gene encodes CDR1 MDHEN and CDR2 SYDVKM. V shed 6 bases, J shed 8 bases, and the junction held 4 bases outside the gene matches. There are 12 residues in the CDR3. The chain's CDR3 is CASSPSGGTQYF. DNA for the CDR3: TGTGCCAGCAGCCCAAGCGGGGGTACGCAGTATTTT.

This clone appeared a few times. The chain combines TRBV30 with TRBJ1-1; TRBD1 matches at 9 bases. Unmatched junction bases numbered 10, after V lost 3 bases and J lost 5 bases. Germline CDR1 GTSNPN, CDR2 SVGIG (reference sequence). The CDR3 is made up of 15 amino acids. CDR3 coding DNA: TGTGCCTGGAGGAGGACAGGGGTCGAACGAACTGAAGCTTTCTTT. This translates into CAWRRTGVERTEAFF.

The V and J genes are TRBV18 and TRBJ1-3, with D tentatively TRBD1 (5 bases). There are 14 residues in the CDR3. Trimming pared 6 bases from V and 2 bases from J, leaving 11 bases between. The germline V gene has CDR1 KGHSH and CDR2 LQKENI. This CDR3 is CASSPRGAGNTIYF. The DNA of the CDR3 is TGTGCCAGCTCTCCGCGGGGGGCTGGAAACACCATATATTTT.

The chain links TRBV6-1 to TRBJ1-1; D is unresolved. V lost 10 bases to trimming and J lost 3 bases, with 15 bases between them. In germline, CDR1 is MNHNS, CDR2 SASEGT. The CDR3 has 13 residues. CDR3 amino acids: CATRRVPDTEAFF. The CDR3 DNA follows: TGTGCCACCCGACGGGTACCGGACACTGAAGCTTTCTTT.

The chain uses TRBV30 and TRBJ2-3; possible D gene TRBD1, 5 bases. This CDR3 region has 14 residues. The V and J ends lost 0 bases and 3 bases respectively, with 10 bases between them. Germline V gives CDR1 GTSNPN, CDR2 SVGIG (reference sequence). The CDR3 loop is CAWSVVSGTDTQYF. CDR3 bases: TGTGCCTGGAGTGTAGTCTCAGGGACAGATACGCAGTATTTT.

The rearrangement links TRBV4-2 to TRBJ2-1; TRBD2 matches 11 bases. The CDR3 runs to 17 residues. Trimming at V came to 1 base and at J to 5 bases, leaving 7 bases not matched to a gene. CDR1 is LGHNA, CDR2 YNFKEQ, per germline. CDR3 nucleotides: TGTGCCAGCAGCCAAGGGTCTAGCGGGAGGCTAAACAATGAGCAGTTCTTC. Its protein is CASSQGSSGRLNNEQFF.

The V and J genes are TRBV6-1 and TRBJ1-2; D is possibly TRBD1 (5 bases). This CDR3 has 15 amino acids. Germline V CDR1 and CDR2: MNHNS, SASEGT. V lost 2 bases and J lost 4, with 14 bases in between. For the CDR3, the DNA is TGTGCCAGCAGTGAAAGGCAGGGTCGGGCCTATGGCTACACCTTC. Protein sequence: CASSERQGRAYGYTF.

The chain recombines TRBV18 with TRBJ2-7; maybe TRBD1 (5 bases). The CDR3 covers 13 residues. V gave up 2 bases and J gave up 2 bases, with 7 bases separating them. Germline CDR1 reads KGHSH; CDR2 reads LQKENI. CDR3 nucleotides: TGTGCCAGCTCACCAGCACAGGCCTACGAGCAGTACTTC. Protein product: CASSPAQAYEQYF. The full variable domain, its missing parts supplied by reference TRBV18 and TRBJ2-7, is NAGVMQNPRHLVRRRGQEARLRCSPMKGHSHVYWYRQLPEEGLKFMVYLQKENIIDESGMPKERFSAEFPKEGPSILRIQQVVRGDSAAYFCASSPAQAYEQYFGPGTRLTVT.